The rows below give T cell receptor beta chains drawn from one sample of a study of shared clonotypes between healthy human individuals. The assay was immunoSEQ multiplex PCR, and TCRdb's table has in-frame clones only and misses some. This sample carries 1.5 million to 2.5 million clones, about 94% of them seen once, and the ten largest clones take 0.9% to 1.5%. Sequencing was carried out using naive CD8+ T cells sorted from blood. Receptors were obtained from a man younger than 30 in good health. Both conserved end residues are part of each CDR3. A D gene is named only where the DNA matches it firmly. Clone size is stated in some rows and not others, as once, few, many or a class when expanded.

>NA|NA|TRBJ2-6|TRBV11-2|16
CASISGASSGANVLTF
TGTGCCAGCATTTCAGGGGCTAGCTCTGGGGCCAACGTCCTGACTTTC
>NA|NA|TRBJ2-3|TRBV10-1|16
CASSESRGPPTDTQYF
TGCGCCAGCAGTGAGTCGCGGGGGCCCCCCACAGATACGCAGTATTTT
>NA|NA|TRBJ2-3|TRBV29-1|13
CSVVRLGTDTQYF
TGCAGCGTTGTTCGACTGGGCACAGATACGCAGTATTTT
>NA|NA|TRBJ1-2|TRBV2|15
CASKVMSGVPYGYTF
TGTGCCAGCAAGGTCATGTCAGGGGTCCCCTATGGCTACACCTTC
>NA|NA|TRBJ1-4|TRBV10-2|12
CASGGVNEKLFF
TGCGCCAGCGGGGGGGTTAATGAAAAACTGTTTTTT
>NA|NA|TRBJ2-3|TRBV7-9|16
CASSLGMGAQGDTQYF
TGTGCCAGCAGCTTAGGCATGGGGGCTCAAGGAGATACGCAGTATTTT
>NA|NA|TRBJ1-5|TRBV4-1|15
CASSQDHEGVWPQHF
TGCGCCAGCAGCCAAGATCATGAAGGGGTCTGGCCCCAGCATTTT
>NA|NA|TRBJ2-7|TRBV27|13
CASSYVGSYEQYF
TGTGCCAGCAGTTATGTCGGCTCCTACGAGCAGTACTTC
>NA|NA|TRBJ1-2|TRBV6-5|11
CASRGGYGYTF
TGTGCCAGCCGGGGGGGGTACGGCTACACCTTC
>NA|NA|TRBJ1-1|TRBV29-1|12
CSVDGGNTEAFF
TGCAGCGTTGACGGGGGGAACACTGAAGCTTTCTTT
>NA|NA|TRBJ1-2|TRBV25-1|14
CASSDPDRNYGYTF
TGTGCCAGCAGTGACCCAGACAGAAACTATGGCTACACCTTC
>once|NA|TRBJ1-1|TRBV28|12
CASSLDGDQAFF
TGTGCCAGCAGTTTAGACGGGGACCAAGCTTTCTTT
>NA|NA|TRBJ2-5|TRBV27|16
CASSLSAGAGQETQYF
TGTGCCAGCAGTTTATCTGCGGGGGCGGGACAAGAGACCCAGTACTTC
>NA|NA|TRBJ2-2|TRBV6-5|14
CASSYSSGTGELFF
TGTGCCAGCAGTTACAGTTCTGGCACCGGGGAGCTGTTTTTT
>NA|NA|TRBJ2-7|TRBV4-1|14
CASSPTIGTYEQYF
TGCGCCAGCAGCCCTACCATCGGAACCTACGAGCAGTACTTC
>NA|NA|TRBJ2-5|TRBV5-6|13
CASSLGSQETQYF
TGTGCCAGCAGCTTGGGGTCCCAAGAGACCCAGTACTTC
>NA|TRBD2|TRBJ2-2|TRBV7-2|18
CASSLSGRAIYNTGELFF
TGTGCCAGCAGCTTATCTGGGAGGGCCATATACAACACCGGGGAGCTGTTTTTT